One and the same sample provided the 20 T cell receptor beta chains below, sequenced in a study of beta chain features in type 1 diabetes. Since all of the isolated RNA was reverse transcribed, expressed TCRB transcripts were what got sequenced. Assay used: immunoSEQ multiplex PCR; TCRdb lists only in-frame clones, some missing. The sample consists of under 950,000 clones, under 20% of them appearing once. Sequenced sample: naive CD4+ T cells from blood. These receptors all come from a woman in her late teens or twenties in good health.

This clone was seen more than once but under ten times. The CDR3 region is CASSKAAGHQKLFF. DNA for the CDR3: TGTGCCAGCAGTAAGGCCGCTGGCCACCAAAAACTGTTTTTT. The chain recombines TRBV28 with TRBJ1-4, with D hard to call. Germline CDR1 reads MDHEN; CDR2 reads SYDVKM. The V end was cut by 5 bases, the J end by 9 bases, with 16 bases between. CDR3 length equals 14 residues.

This clone has just a few counts. The CDR3 reads CASSQDLLTSGRTGANVLTF. DNA for the CDR3: TGTGCCAGCAGCCAAGATCTTTTGACTAGCGGGAGAACTGGGGCCAACGTCCTGACTTTC. V is TRBV4-2 and J is TRBJ2-6; 12 positions match TRBD2. J gave up 2 bases and V 0 bases, and 8 bases lay outside the gene matches. The CDR3 spans 20 residues. Germline CDR1 is LGHNA and CDR2 is YNFKEQ.

This clone occurred a few times. This chain links TRBV7-2 with TRBJ2-5, with D perhaps TRBD1 (5 bases). The CDR3 loop spans 14 amino acids. Trimming removed 2 bases from V and 2 bases from J, with 9 bases in between. Germline V lookup: CDR1 SGHTA, CDR2 FQGNSA. The CDR3 region is CASSLTDRQETQYF. The CDR3 nucleotides read TGTGCCAGCAGCTTAACCGACAGACAAGAGACCCAGTACTTC.

CDR3 DNA: TGCAGCGTTGCCTTTCAGATGAACACTGAAGCTTTCTTT. Its protein product is CSVAFQMNTEAFF. The chain recombines TRBV29-1 with TRBJ1-1; D not resolved. This CDR3 is built from 13 residues. From germline, CDR1 is SQVTM and CDR2 ANQGSEA. V was clipped by 4 bases and J by 0 bases, with 9 bases between them.

This clone has a handful of counts. The rearrangement links TRBV7-9 to TRBJ2-3; D remains unclear. The germline gives CDR1 SEHNR, CDR2 FQNEAQ (reference sequence). The V end lost 4 bases, the J end lost 5 bases, and 13 bases lay between the germline ends. The CDR3 is 14 residues long. The CDR3 nucleotides read TGTGCCAGCAGCTACGGCTTAGCAAAAGATACGCAGTATTTT. Translating gives CASSYGLAKDTQYF.

This clone was observed a few times. The chain combines TRBV10-3 with TRBJ1-1; TRBD1 might be the D (6 bases). This CDR3 spans 15 amino acids. Between the trimmed V and J ends, which lost 4 bases and 4 bases, there was a span of 16 bases. Germline loops: CDR1 ENHRY, CDR2 SYGVKD. Here the CDR3 DNA reads TGTGCCATCAGTGGTTATGCAGGGGCTGGCACTGAAGCTTTCTTT. Translation: CAISGYAGAGTEAFF.

A few counts support this clone. V usage is TRBV7-2 and J usage is TRBJ2-7; perhaps TRBD1 as D (5 bases). Germline values: CDR1 SGHTA, CDR2 FQGNSA. The CDR3 runs to 14 residues. The V and J ends lost 1 base and 0 bases respectively, with 7 bases between them. The CDR3 sequence: CASSLVDTSYEQYF. DNA for the CDR3: TGTGCCAGCAGCTTAGTGGACACCTCCTACGAGCAGTACTTC.

The rearrangement joins TRBV4-1 to TRBJ2-1; tentative D call: TRBD1 (5 bases). From germline, CDR1 is MGHRA and CDR2 YSYEKL. CDR3 length equals 15 residues. V lost 4 bases and J 4 bases, leaving 14 bases between the germline ends. For the CDR3, the DNA is TGCGCCAGCAGCCCTCCAAGGGGAACGTACAATGAGCAGTTCTTC. Amino acid sequence: CASSPPRGTYNEQFF.

This clone was detected a few times. The V and J genes are TRBV14 and TRBJ1-1, with no clear D. The germline CDR1 and CDR2 sequences are SGHDN and FVKESK. Between the trimmed V and J ends, which lost 0 bases and 3 bases, there was a span of 14 bases. The CDR3 extends over 16 amino acids. CDR3 sequence: CASSQDVGQIHTEAFF. The CDR3 bases are TGTGCCAGCAGCCAAGATGTAGGGCAAATCCACACTGAAGCTTTCTTT.

The genes are TRBV28 and TRBJ2-3; TRBD1 aligns across 10 bases. The trim removed 6 bases at V and 2 bases at J, leaving 2 bases unmatched. The CDR3 is 14 amino acids. Germline CDR1 MDHEN, CDR2 SYDVKM. CDR3 residues: CASRGQGTTDTQYF. CDR3 bases: TGTGCCAGCAGGGGACAGGGGACCACAGATACGCAGTATTTT.

This clone was picked up a small number of times. Other DNA variants within this sample encode the same CDR3. The chain recombines TRBV6-1 with TRBJ2-5; tentative D call: TRBD2 (6 bases). The CDR3 loop spans 13 amino acids. Germline assignment: CDR1 MNHNS and CDR2 SASEGT. V lost 1 base and J lost 5, with 8 bases in between. CDR3: CASSEGLAETQYF. As DNA, the CDR3 is TGTGCCAGCAGTGAAGGCCTAGCGGAGACCCAGTACTTC.

This clone appeared a single time. This chain joins TRBV7-2 and TRBJ1-2; the match to TRBD1 covers 9 bases. Germline CDR1 SGHTA, CDR2 FQGNSA. V gave up 2 bases and J gave up 8 bases; unmatched junction bases: 6. This CDR3 comprises 14 residues. For the CDR3, the DNA is TGTGCCAGCAGCTTACGGACAGGGGCCTGGGGCTACACCTTC. Protein: CASSLRTGAWGYTF.

This clone was seen a handful of times. The chain is built from TRBV10-3 and TRBJ2-3; D might be TRBD2 (6 bases). Between the trimmed V and J ends, which lost 6 bases and 1 base, there was a span of 11 bases. The CDR3 runs 14 residues. The germline CDR1 and CDR2 sequences are ENHRY and SYGVKD. The CDR3 sequence is CAISVAVGTDTQYF. The CDR3 DNA follows: TGTGCCATCAGCGTAGCGGTGGGCACAGATACGCAGTATTTT.

This clone was observed a few times. The chain recombines TRBV6-6 with TRBJ2-1; unclear D gene. Trimming stripped 2 bases from V and 3 bases from J, with 11 bases between. Germline CDR1 reads MNHNY; CDR2 reads SVGAGI (reference sequence). The CDR3 is made up of 15 amino acids. The DNA of the CDR3 is TGTGCCAGCAGTTACCAAGCGACTCGCTACAATGAGCAGTTCTTC. Its translation: CASSYQATRYNEQFF.

The chain couples TRBV9 to TRBJ1-3, with 8 bases that match TRBD1. The ends lost 0 bases at V and 3 bases at J; junction bases unmatched: 8. The CDR3 totals 17 residues. Germline CDR1 is SGDLS and CDR2 is YYNGEE. Here the CDR3 DNA reads TGTGCCAGCAGCGTAGAATACAGGGGGAATATTGGAAACACCATATATTTT. Translation gives CASSVEYRGNIGNTIYF.

This clone was found a few times. The CDR3 region has the DNA TGTGCCACCAGCAGAGGTTGGGGCAGGGGGCACTACGAGCAGTACTTC. This sequence encodes CATSRGWGRGHYEQYF. The rearrangement links TRBV15 to TRBJ2-7; 8 nucleotides agree with TRBD1. The CDR3 is 16 residues long. Germline V gives CDR1 LNHNV, CDR2 YYDKDF (reference sequence). Unmatched junction bases numbered 8, after V lost 1 base and J lost 3 bases.

This chain links TRBV5-4 with TRBJ2-5, with D possibly TRBD1 on 5 matching bases. Trimming removed 4 bases from V and 3 bases from J, with 13 bases in between. CDR1 is SGHNT, CDR2 YYREEE, per germline (reference sequence). CDR3 length equals 14 residues. The CDR3 sequence: CASSTQQTEETQYF. CDR3 in DNA: TGTGCCAGCAGCACGCAACAGACAGAAGAGACCCAGTACTTC.

The gene calls are TRBV5-1 and TRBJ1-1, with TRBD1 matching 12 bases. Germline V CDR1 and CDR2: SGHRS, YFSETQ. The CDR3 spans 14 residues. Germline trimming cut 5 bases from V and 5 bases from J; bases unmatched to any gene: 4. CDR3 coding DNA: TGCGCCAGCAGTGGGACAGGGGGCTGGACTGAAGCTTTCTTT. Protein sequence: CASSGTGGWTEAFF.

This clone came up a few times. The chain is built from TRBV6-6 and TRBJ2-3, with TRBD1 matching 7 bases. This CDR3 spans 15 amino acids. The V gene end was trimmed by 2 bases and the J gene end by 3 bases; junction bases not matched to a gene: 5. The germline V gene encodes CDR1 MNHNY and CDR2 SVGAGI (reference sequence). This CDR3 is CASSYVTGWTDTQYF. Written as DNA, the CDR3 is TGTGCCAGCAGTTACGTGACAGGGTGGACAGATACGCAGTATTTT.

This clone was counted only a few times. The chain employs TRBV7-9 and TRBJ1-1; D may be TRBD1 (5 bases). Trimming pared 5 bases from V and 7 bases from J, leaving 11 bases between. CDR1 and CDR2 (germline): SEHNR, FQNEAQ (reference sequence). The CDR3 contains 12 residues. CDR3 loop: CASSPVDSEAFF. CDR3 nucleotide sequence: TGTGCCAGCAGCCCCGTCGACAGTGAAGCTTTCTTT.